These T cell receptor beta chains were read from a single sample in a study of vaccination effects on CD4 cells after COVID-19. Using immunoSEQ multiplex PCR, the repertoire was profiled, and TCRdb retains in-frame clones only, with some absent. The sample contains under 70,000 clones, just under 75% of which appear only once. These receptors' antigens are unknown. This sample comprised CD4+ T cells from PBMCs cultured without peptide, obtained after COVID-19 vaccination. The receptors were sampled from a human donor who received a COVID-19 vaccine. The CDR3 runs from the conserved cysteine through the conserved F or W. The D gene is left open where the match is weak. Only part of the rows carry a size: once, few, many, or a class if the clone is expanded.

>TRBV20-1|-|TRBJ1-6|TRBD1
TGCAGTGCTAGGGGGACAGGGCTCCACTTT
CSARGTGLHF
>TRBV7-9|once|TRBJ2-5|-
TGTGCCAGCAGCTCCCAGGGGCGCGGTTGGGCCCAGTACTTC
CASSSQGRGWAQYF
>TRBV5-4|once|TRBJ1-5|-
TGTGCCAGCAGCTTGGGGGGAGATCAGCCCCAGCATTTT
CASSLGGDQPQHF
>TRBV10-2|-|TRBJ1-5|-
TGCGCCAGCAGCGGTGACAGGAATCAGCCCCAGCATTTT
CASSGDRNQPQHF
>TRBV11-2|-|TRBJ1-1|TRBD1
TGTGCCAGCAGCCTCCAAAGGGACAGAGTAGAAGCTTTCTTT
CASSLQRDRVEAFF
>TRBV30|-|TRBJ2-3|-
TGTGCCTGGGCACCGGGGCCCACAGATACGCAGTATTTT
CAWAPGPTDTQYF
>TRBV11-2|-|TRBJ2-2|-
TGTGCCAGCAGCTTAGAAGGGGCGAACACCGGGGAGCTGTTTTTT
CASSLEGANTGELFF
>TRBV19|-|TRBJ1-5|-
TGTGCCAGTAGCCGCTGGACATCGTCGGGTCAGCCCCAGCATTTT
CASSRWTSSGQPQHF
>TRBV19|-|TRBJ1-5|-
TGTGCCAGTAGTCTCGCCAGGGCAAATCAGCCCCAGCATTTT
CASSLARANQPQHF
>TRBV3-1/TRBV3-2|few|TRBJ1-1|TRBD1
TGTGCCAGCAGCCGCGGACAGGGAATGGAAGCTTTCTTT
CASSRGQGMEAFF
>TRBV18|-|TRBJ1-2|TRBD1
TGTGCCAGCTCCCCAGGGACAGACAACTATGGCTACACCTTC
CASSPGTDNYGYTF
>TRBV6-5|-|TRBJ2-3|TRBD1
TGTGCCAGCAGTTACGGACAGGGACGGGATACGCAGTATTTT
CASSYGQGRDTQYF
>TRBV30|-|TRBJ2-5|-
TGTGCCTGGAGTGTACAGCTACAAGAGACCCAGTACTTC
CAWSVQLQETQYF
>TRBV7-6|-|TRBJ2-5|-
TGTGCCAGCAGCTCCTTTGACAGGATCCAAGAGACCCAGTACTTC
CASSSFDRIQETQYF
>TRBV5-1|-|TRBJ2-4|-
TGCGCCAGCAGCCCAGGGATAAGGTCGGACATTCAGTACTTC
CASSPGIRSDIQYF
>TRBV28|-|TRBJ1-5|-
TGTGCCAGCAGGGCCCTGGAAGACCAGCCCCAGCATTTT
CASRALEDQPQHF
>TRBV5-4|-|TRBJ1-1|-
TGTGCCAGCAGCTTGGGGCGGGGGACGGCTTTTGAAGCTTTCTTT
CASSLGRGTAFEAFF
>TRBV18|-|TRBJ2-6|-
TGTGCCAGCTCACCACAGGGAAAAGGGGCCAACGTCCTGACTTTC
CASSPQGKGANVLTF
>TRBV5-4|-|TRBJ1-2|-
TGTGCCAGCAGCTTGTCCAGGGACGATGGCTACACCTTC
CASSLSRDDGYTF